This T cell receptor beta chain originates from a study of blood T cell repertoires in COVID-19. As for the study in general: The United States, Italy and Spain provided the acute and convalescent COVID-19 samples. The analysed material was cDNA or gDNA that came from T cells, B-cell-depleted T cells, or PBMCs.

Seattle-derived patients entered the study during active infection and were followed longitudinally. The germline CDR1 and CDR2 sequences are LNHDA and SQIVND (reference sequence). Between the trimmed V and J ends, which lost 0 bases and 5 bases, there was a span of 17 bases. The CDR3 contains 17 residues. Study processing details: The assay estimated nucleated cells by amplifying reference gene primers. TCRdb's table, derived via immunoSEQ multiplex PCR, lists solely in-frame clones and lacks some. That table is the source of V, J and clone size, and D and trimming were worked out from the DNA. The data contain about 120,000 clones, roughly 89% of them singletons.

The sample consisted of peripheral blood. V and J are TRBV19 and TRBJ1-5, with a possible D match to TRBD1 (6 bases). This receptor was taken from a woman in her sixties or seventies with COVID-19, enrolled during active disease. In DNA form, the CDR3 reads TGTGCCAGTAGTATAGATCTGGGGGCAGGGTTACATCAGCCCCAGCATTTT. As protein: CASSIDLGAGLHQPQHF.